The 27 T cell receptor beta chains listed next were all sequenced from one sample in a study of long-term antiretroviral therapy in people with HIV. At survey level, the immunoSEQ assay was run in its v3.0 version. Method: immunoSEQ multiplex PCR; TCRdb's copy keeps in-frame clones and lacks some. The table lists tens of thousands of clones, roughly 90% of them singletons. The specimen comprised unsorted PBMCs, sampled 1.8 years after starting antiretroviral therapy. Receptors were obtained from a woman aged 18-29 years with HIV.

The CDR3 DNA is TGTGCCAGCAGTTTCCGGGAGGGCCGGTACGAGCAGTACTTC. Amino acid sequence: CASSFREGRYEQYF. This rearrangement joins TRBV27 to TRBJ2-5; 8 bases map to TRBD2. The last part of the DNA fits TRBJ2-7 better; the J call may be wrong. The CDR3 length is 14 residues. The V gene's germline CDR1 is MNHEY and CDR2 SMNVEV (reference sequence).

This chain connects TRBV5-1 to TRBJ2-5, with D possibly TRBD1 on 5 matching bases. The J call may be faulty, since TRBJ2-7 better matches the DNA end. Per germline, CDR1 SGHRS and CDR2 YFSETQ. This CDR3 contains 12 residues. The CDR3 DNA reads as TGCGCCAGCAGATCGACAGAATACGAGCAGTACTTC. Amino acid sequence: CASRSTEYEQYF.

The chain has TRBV2 and TRBJ1-2, with TRBD1 matching 8 bases. V lost 6 bases and J lost 12; bases outside the gene matches: 15. Per the germline V gene, CDR1 is SNHLY and CDR2 is FYNNEI. The CDR3 spans 14 residues. This CDR3 reads CASSVDRGIRGHTF. For the CDR3, the DNA is TGTGCCAGCAGCGTTGACAGGGGCATTCGCGGCCACACCTTC.

J is TRBJ2-3 and V is TRBV4-1; D not resolved. Trimming took 5 bases from V and 4 from J, leaving 16 bases between them. The CDR3 loop spans 15 amino acids. The germline V gene encodes CDR1 MGHRA and CDR2 YSYEKL. This CDR3 is CASSNEHTTADTQYF. In DNA, the CDR3 is TGCGCCAGCAGCAATGAACATACGACCGCAGATACGCAGTATTTT.

The chain couples TRBV5-1 to TRBJ1-1; D call uncertain. V lost 0 bases and J 6 bases, leaving 12 bases between the germline ends. Germline-derived CDR1 and CDR2 are SGHRS and YFSETQ. This CDR3 comprises 14 residues. CDR3 amino acids: CASSLAGREAEAFF. The CDR3 bases are TGCGCCAGCAGCTTGGCGGGGAGGGAGGCTGAAGCTTTCTTT.

The chain recombines TRBV6-1 with TRBJ2-7; 7 bases line up with TRBD1. In germline, CDR1 is MNHNS, CDR2 SASEGT. The CDR3 consists of 14 residues. Trimming at V came to 0 bases and at J to 7 bases, leaving 6 bases not matched to a gene. The CDR3 sequence: CASSEAGTVVEQYF. The DNA of the CDR3 is TGTGCCAGCAGTGAAGCGGGGACAGTGGTAGAGCAGTACTTC.

The chain joins TRBV5-5 to TRBJ1-2; unclear D gene. With 0 bases removed from V and 5 bases from J, the gap between germline ends came to 14 bases. From germline, CDR1 is SGHKS and CDR2 YYEKEE (reference sequence). CDR3 length equals 15 residues. The CDR3 region is CASSLVGRKSYGYTF. In DNA form, the CDR3 reads TGTGCCAGCAGCTTGGTTGGCAGGAAAAGTTATGGCTACACCTTC.

This chain joins TRBV5-4 and TRBJ1-2; maybe TRBD1 (6 bases). Trimming removed 2 bases from V and 4 bases from J, with 9 bases in between. The CDR3 is 13 residues long. Germline V gene lookup returns CDR1 SGHNT and CDR2 YYREEE (reference sequence). The CDR3 DNA reads as TGTGCCAGCAGCTTAGGGGGGAGCTATGGCTACACCTTC. Translating gives CASSLGGSYGYTF.

This clone has just one count. The rearrangement uses TRBV6-6 and TRBJ2-1; a weak D match, TRBD1 (6 bases). Germline-derived CDR1 and CDR2 are MNHNY and SVGAGI (reference sequence). The CDR3 contains 14 residues. Trimming took off 6 bases at V and 3 bases at J, with 12 bases between the two ends. The CDR3 sequence is CASRPGASYNEQFF. CDR3 in DNA: TGTGCCAGCAGACCAGGGGCGAGCTACAATGAGCAGTTCTTC.

The V gene is TRBV1, the J gene TRBJ2-3. TRBV1 is marked as a pseudogene. The length of the CDR3 is 14 residues. Written as DNA, the CDR3 is TGCACCAGCAGCCAGGAAATAAGCACAGATACGCAGTATTTT. Its translation is CTSSQEISTDTQYF.

This chain connects TRBV19 to TRBJ1-1, with 11 bases lining up with TRBD1. The germline CDR1 and CDR2 sequences are LNHDA and SQIVND (reference sequence). This CDR3 spans 12 amino acids. The V gene end was trimmed by 5 bases and the J gene end by 9 bases; junction bases not matched to a gene: 2. The CDR3, as DNA: TGTGCCAGTAGTCAGGACAGGGGGCAAGCTTTCTTT. This sequence encodes CASSQDRGQAFF.

This chain's CDR3 is CASGSYEQYF. The CDR3 DNA reads TGTGCCAGTGGATCCTACGAGCAGTACTTC. This chain uses TRBV19 with TRBJ2-5; no clear D. With the DNA end fitting TRBJ2-7 better, the J assignment may be wrong. Germline V lookup: CDR1 LNHDA, CDR2 SQIVND (reference sequence). The CDR3 is made up of 10 amino acids.

This clone was found a few times. The V call is TRBV10-3, the J call TRBJ1-5; 7 nucleotides match TRBD1. V was pared by 6 bases and J by 4 bases, with 3 bases of the junction left unmatched. Germline V gives CDR1 ENHRY, CDR2 SYGVKD. This CDR3 is 13 amino acids long. As DNA, the CDR3 is TGTGCCATCAGGGGACAGCAGAATCAGCCCCAGCATTTT. Amino acids: CAIRGQQNQPQHF.

This chain connects TRBV5-1 to TRBJ2-2; D unclear. Looked up from germline, CDR1 is SGHRS and CDR2 is YFSETQ. The CDR3 loop spans 15 amino acids. Trimming took 2 bases from V and 6 from J, leaving 14 bases between them. CDR3 region: CASSLQSSRAGELFF. The CDR3 nucleotides are TGCGCCAGCAGCTTACAGTCGTCCCGCGCCGGGGAGCTGTTTTTT. Combining the CDR3 with reference TRBV5-1 and TRBJ2-2 gives the whole variable domain KAGVTQTPRYLIKTRGQQVTLSCSPISGHRSVSWYQQTPGQGLQFLFEYFSETQRNKGNFPGRFSGRQFSNSRSEMNVSTLELGDSALYLCASSLQSSRAGELFFGEGSRLTVL.

The chain carries TRBV9 and TRBJ2-1; D is possibly TRBD1 (6 bases). Germline values: CDR1 SGDLS, CDR2 YYNGEE. V dropped 3 bases and J dropped 3 bases, with 25 bases sitting between them. This CDR3 comprises 19 residues. The CDR3 loop is CASSADDYRVGGFYNEQFF. In DNA form, the CDR3 reads TGTGCCAGCAGCGCGGATGACTACAGGGTAGGGGGATTCTACAATGAGCAGTTCTTC.

The rearrangement links TRBV27 to TRBJ2-3; D is unresolved. Between the trimmed V and J ends, which lost 3 bases and 2 bases, there was a span of 12 bases. There are 15 residues in the CDR3. Germline V gene data show CDR1 as MNHEY and CDR2 as SMNVEV (reference sequence). The CDR3 DNA is TGTGCCAGCAGTTTTTTCCAGAAAGACACAGATACGCAGTATTTT. Residues: CASSFFQKDTDTQYF.

V gene TRBV4-1 combines with J gene TRBJ2-7; 14 bases match TRBD2. J was trimmed by 6 bases and V by 3 bases; bases with no gene match: 1. CDR3 size: 14 residues. CDR1 and CDR2 (germline): MGHRA, YSYEKL. Here the CDR3 reads CASSQGTSGGEQYF. CDR3 bases: TGCGCCAGCAGCCAGGGGACTAGCGGGGGCGAGCAGTACTTC.

The chain combines TRBV27 with TRBJ2-3, with D possibly TRBD2 on 5 matching bases. CDR3 length: 16 residues. Germline V gene sequence: CDR1 MNHEY, CDR2 SMNVEV (reference sequence). V was cut by 3 bases and J by 6 bases, with 19 bases left in between. CDR3 loop: CASSFYKPVGSDTQYF. Written as DNA, the CDR3 is TGTGCCAGCAGTTTCTACAAACCGGTGGGGAGCGATACGCAGTATTTT.

V gene TRBV7-6 combines with J gene TRBJ1-5; possible D gene TRBD1, 6 bases. The CDR3 has 17 amino acids. The V gene lost 4 bases and the J gene lost 5 bases, with 21 bases spanning the gap. CDR1 is SGHVS, CDR2 FNYEAQ, per germline. CDR3 sequence reads: CASSSKPGAGRDQPQHF. The CDR3, as DNA: TGTGCCAGCAGCTCTAAACCGGGGGCAGGACGTGATCAGCCCCAGCATTTT. Based on the CDR3 plus reference TRBV7-6 and TRBJ1-5, the full variable domain is GAGVSQSPRYKVTKRGQDVALRCDPISGHVSLYWYRQALGQGPEFLTYFNYEAQQDKSGLPNDRFSAERPEGSISTLTIQRTEQRDSAMYRCASSSKPGAGRDQPQHFGDGTRLSIL.

The CDR3 loop reads CASRRGGRALGNEQFF. DNA for the CDR3: TGTGCCAGCAGACGGGGCGGGAGGGCCTTGGGTAATGAGCAGTTCTTC. The chain is built from TRBV2 and TRBJ2-1, with 9 positions matching TRBD2. The CDR3 is 16 amino acids. Germline V gene lookup returns CDR1 SNHLY and CDR2 FYNNEI. V shed 6 bases and J 7 bases; nucleotides not matched to a gene: 13.

In its sample, this clone was seen once. The chain is built from TRBV9 and TRBJ1-2, with D possibly TRBD1 on 6 matching bases. Trimming removed 0 bases from V and 1 base from J, with 16 bases in between. There are 17 residues in the CDR3. Germline assignment: CDR1 SGDLS and CDR2 YYNGEE. CDR3 DNA sequence: TGTGCCAGCAGCGTAGCTGTCAAACTGGACAGTAACTATGGCTACACCTTC. Translated: CASSVAVKLDSNYGYTF.

The chain combines TRBV6-5 with TRBJ2-7; D gene ambiguous. The germline CDR1 and CDR2 sequences are MNHEY and SVGAGI. Trimming left V 2 bases short and J 7 bases short, with 15 bases between. The CDR3 is 14 amino acids. This chain's CDR3 is CASSYQARMVEQYF. The DNA for the CDR3 is TGTGCCAGCAGTTACCAGGCCAGGATGGTAGAGCAGTACTTC.

The rearrangement uses TRBV5-4 and TRBJ2-1, with D tentatively TRBD2 (6 bases). CDR1 and CDR2 from the germline V gene are SGHNT and YYREEE (reference sequence). The CDR3 has 16 residues. V shed 1 base and J shed 4 bases, with 15 bases lying between them. The CDR3 DNA sequence: TGTGCCAGCAGCTTGCGTAGCGGTACGGGGTACAATGAGCAGTTCTTC. Amino acids: CASSLRSGTGYNEQFF. Full variable domain (rest looked up from reference TRBV5-4 and TRBJ2-1): ETGVTQSPTHLIKTRGQQVTLRCSSQSGHNTVSWYQQALGQGPQFIFQYYREEENGRGNFPPRFSGLQFPNYSSELNVNALELDDSALYLCASSLRSGTGYNEQFFGPGTRLTVL.

This chain connects TRBV15 to TRBJ1-4; D is possibly TRBD1 (6 bases). The CDR3 extends over 15 amino acids. Germline V gives CDR1 LNHNV, CDR2 YYDKDF (reference sequence). Deletions cut 3 bases from V and 4 bases from J, with 12 bases between. Here the CDR3 reads CATSSYREGNEKLFF. CDR3 in DNA: TGTGCCACCAGCAGTTACAGGGAGGGTAATGAAAAACTGTTTTTT.

This clone was observed a handful of times. The chain joins TRBV5-5 to TRBJ1-5; the match to TRBD1 covers 7 bases. Germline V lookup: CDR1 SGHKS, CDR2 YYEKEE (reference sequence). The length of the CDR3 is 15 residues. The V segment lost 2 bases and the J segment 0 bases; nucleotides outside the gene matches: 2. The CDR3 is CASSLQGNSNQPQHF. DNA for the CDR3: TGTGCCAGCAGCTTACAGGGGAATAGCAATCAGCCCCAGCATTTT.

V is TRBV12-2 and J is TRBJ2-3; TRBD2 reflects the table's D call only, with no check against the DNA. TRBV12-2 represents a pseudogene. CDR3 length equals 17 residues. The CDR3, as DNA: TGTGCAAGTCGCTCCGGAGAAGCGGGAGAGGGCACAGATACGCAGTATTTT. This sequence encodes CASRSGEAGEGTDTQYF.

The V gene is TRBV15, the J gene TRBJ2-3; D not certain. The V gene's germline CDR1 is LNHNV and CDR2 YYDKDF (reference sequence). This CDR3 region has 15 residues. The germline V and J ends were trimmed by 8 bases and 3 bases, with 18 bases remaining between them. CDR3 DNA: TGTGCCACCGGGTCAATTTATATGTCAACAGATACGCAGTATTTT. This sequence encodes CATGSIYMSTDTQYF.